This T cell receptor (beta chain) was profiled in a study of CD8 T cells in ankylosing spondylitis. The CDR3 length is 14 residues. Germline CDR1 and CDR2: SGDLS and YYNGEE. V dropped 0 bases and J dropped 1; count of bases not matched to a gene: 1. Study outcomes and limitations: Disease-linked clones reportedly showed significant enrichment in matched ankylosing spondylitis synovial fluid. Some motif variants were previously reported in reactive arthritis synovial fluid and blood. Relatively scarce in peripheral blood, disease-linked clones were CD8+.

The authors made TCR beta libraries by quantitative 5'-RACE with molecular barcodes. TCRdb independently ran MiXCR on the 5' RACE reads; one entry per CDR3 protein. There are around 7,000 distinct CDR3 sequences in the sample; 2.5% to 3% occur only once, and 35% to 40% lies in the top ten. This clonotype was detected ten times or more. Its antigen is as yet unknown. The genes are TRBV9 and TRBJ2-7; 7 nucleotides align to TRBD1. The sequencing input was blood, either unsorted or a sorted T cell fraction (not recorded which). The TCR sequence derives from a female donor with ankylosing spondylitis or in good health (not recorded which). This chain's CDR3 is CASSVGDRSYEQYF. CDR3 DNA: TGTGCCAGCAGCGTAGGGGACAGATCCTACGAGCAGTACTTC.